The clone carrying this TCR beta chain came up many times. The target antigen is unknown. The data originate from a study of CD8 T cells in ankylosing spondylitis. General observations from the study: What appeared characteristic of ankylosing spondylitis blood was a TCR beta motif of fewer than ten highly homologous variants. Disease-linked clones bore a CD8+ phenotype, appearing relatively rarely in peripheral blood. Significant enrichment of disease-linked clones was reportedly seen in matched ankylosing spondylitis synovial fluid.

The CDR3 spans 12 residues. CDR1 is DFQATT, CDR2 SNEGSKA, per germline (reference sequence). V shed 6 bases, J shed 3 bases, and the junction held 3 bases outside the gene matches. TCRdb reanalysed the 5' RACE reads using MiXCR and keeps one entry per CDR3 protein. The data hold 450,000 to 550,000 distinct CDR3 sequences, with 5.3% observed a single time. The receptor's source is a male donor with ankylosing spondylitis. Sequenced material: blood, either unsorted or a sorted T cell fraction (not recorded which). The chain carries TRBV20-1 and TRBJ2-7, with TRBD1 matching over 9 bases. The CDR3 DNA reads TGCAGTGCCAAGACAGGGGGCTACGAGCAGTACTTC. It encodes CSAKTGGYEQYF.